This T cell receptor beta chain was documented in a study of shared clonotypes between healthy human individuals. Evenly divided among several immunoSEQ plates was the genomic DNA of each subset. Assay: immunoSEQ multiplex PCR; the TCRdb copy retains only in-frame clones and omits some. There are some 480,000 clones in the sample; roughly 85% occur only once, and less than 15% lies in the top ten. The study drew its donors from healthy HIV-negative adults without recent acute infections or vaccinations. In the case of this clone: Its antigen is unknown.

Study observations and caveats: The low donor count limited represented genetic and exposure-history diversity. Sampling used blood alone; tissue repertoires probably differ.

What was sequenced was PBMCs. The source of this sequence is a woman aged 35 to 49 in good health. Some clones in this sample may be carry-over from other donors' samples.

Here the CDR3 DNA reads TGTGCCAGTAGTATAGATCTAGGGGCTTACAATGAGCAGTTCTTC. As protein: CASSIDLGAYNEQFF. The chain carries TRBV19 and TRBJ2-1; D is perhaps TRBD1 (5 bases). The length of the CDR3 is 15 residues. V shed 0 bases and J shed 4 bases, with 10 bases lying between them. Germline CDR1 is LNHDA and CDR2 is SQIVND (reference sequence).